The TCR beta chain under discussion was sequenced for a study of pediatric ulcerative colitis. The data were produced by immunoSEQ multiplex PCR, yet TCRdb's version contains in-frame clones alone and is incomplete. The sample gives some 43,000 clones, around 78% of which show up once; about 4% is in the top ten. V gave up 5 bases and J gave up 3 bases; unmatched junction bases: 13. Germline values: CDR1 SGHTA, CDR2 FQGNSA. This CDR3 contains 19 residues. During colonoscopy, one to two rectal pinch biopsies were collected. The origin of this receptor is a girl between 10 and 17 years old with moderate ulcerative colitis. The sample consisted of gut tissue. The chain recombines TRBV7-2 with TRBJ2-3; TRBD2 matches 14 bases. CDR3 protein: CASSLVGGTSGSGTDTQYF. The CDR3, as DNA: TGTGCCAGCAGCCTCGTCGGTGGGACTAGCGGGAGCGGAACAGATACGCAGTATTTT.